These 21 T cell receptor beta chains originate from one sample sequenced in a study of OX40 agonist ivuxolimab in advanced cancers. The repertoire was sequenced with immunoSEQ multiplex PCR; TCRdb's copy has only in-frame clones and lacks some. Counted here are some 68,000 clones, 83% occurring once; the ten biggest clones make up roughly 1.4%. The specimen comprised CD4+ or CD8+ T cells sorted from blood, sampled in a trial of the OX40 agonist ivuxolimab. These TCRs come from an adult with an advanced solid tumor such as melanoma, head and neck, liver or kidney cancer.

Of note for this clone: The identical CDR3 is also encoded by other nucleotide sequences in the sample. In nucleotides, the CDR3 is TGTGCCTGGTCGACAGGGGGCTATGGCTACACCTTC. Amino acids: CAWSTGGYGYTF. The genes are TRBV30 and TRBJ1-2; 9 bases are a match to TRBD1. CDR3 size: 12 residues. V gave up 5 bases and J gave up 4 bases; unmatched junction bases: 2. Germline V gives CDR1 GTSNPN, CDR2 SVGIG (reference sequence).

CDR3 sequence (DNA): TGTGCCTGGAGCCCCCTGGGACTAGCGGGGGGGGAGACCCAGTACTTC. It translates to CAWSPLGLAGGETQYF. The rearrangement joins TRBV30 to TRBJ2-5, with 16 bases fitting TRBD2. Unmatched junction bases numbered 6, after V lost 3 bases and J lost 5 bases. The CDR3 spans 16 residues. Germline V gene data show CDR1 as GTSNPN and CDR2 as SVGIG (reference sequence).

The chain uses TRBV18 and TRBJ2-3; D is ambiguous. There are 13 residues in the CDR3. The germline V gene encodes CDR1 KGHSH and CDR2 LQKENI. The ends were cut back, 2 bases at V and 2 bases at J, with 5 bases in the middle. CDR3 amino acids: CASSPSVTDTQYF. The CDR3, as DNA: TGTGCCAGCTCACCAAGCGTCACAGATACGCAGTATTTT.

The V call is TRBV14, the J call TRBJ2-2; D gene ambiguous. The germline gives CDR1 SGHDN, CDR2 FVKESK. V was trimmed by 4 bases and J by 3 bases, leaving 9 bases between them. The CDR3 covers 14 residues. The CDR3 DNA reads as TGTGCCAGCAGCCTTCTGACCCACACCGGGGAGCTGTTTTTT. Translated, it gives CASSLLTHTGELFF.

The rearrangement uses TRBV2 and TRBJ1-1; 12 nucleotides align to TRBD1. The V and J ends lost 6 bases and 0 bases, in that order; junction bases with no gene match: 2. The CDR3 spans 15 residues. Germline V gene lookup returns CDR1 SNHLY and CDR2 FYNNEI. For the CDR3, the DNA is TGTGCCAGCAGGTGGGACAGGGGGCTGAACACTGAAGCTTTCTTT. Translating it yields CASRWDRGLNTEAFF.

The chain is built from TRBV5-6 and TRBJ2-7; 8 nucleotides line up with TRBD1. Germline values: CDR1 SGHDT, CDR2 YYEEEE. The CDR3 is made up of 14 amino acids. V shed 4 bases and J 3 bases; nucleotides not matched to a gene: 6. CDR3 in DNA: TGTGCCAGCAGCATCCGGGACAGGTACTACGAGCAGTACTTC. As protein: CASSIRDRYYEQYF.

By sample share, this clone is medium-sized (0.01 to 0.1%). The chain recombines TRBV6-1 with TRBJ2-7; TRBD2 matches at 7 bases. With 2 bases clipped from V and 9 bases from J, the junction kept 7 bases outside the gene matches. Germline lookup yields CDR1 MNHNS and CDR2 SASEGT. This CDR3 spans 13 amino acids. The CDR3 sequence: CASSESGENRQYF. The CDR3 DNA sequence: TGTGCCAGCAGTGAAAGCGGGGAAAACAGGCAGTACTTC.

This chain uses TRBV10-1 with TRBJ2-5; D ambiguous. The germline V gene encodes CDR1 WNHNN and CDR2 SYGVQD (reference sequence). Trimming took 4 bases from V and 3 from J, leaving 9 bases between them. The CDR3 spans 13 residues. The CDR3 sequence: CASSGPLEETQYF. The DNA of the CDR3 is TGCGCCAGCAGTGGGCCTTTGGAAGAGACCCAGTACTTC.

The chain joins TRBV21-1 to TRBJ1-4. TRBV21-1 is an annotated pseudogene. The CDR3 spans 17 residues. The CDR3 protein is CASSKTSGPINGEKLFF. CDR3 nucleotide sequence: TGTGCCAGCAGCAAAACTTCCGGGCCGATAAATGGTGAAAAACTGTTTTTT.

This clone has just a few counts. CDR3 bases: TGTGCCAGCTCACCACCGACAGTTAACTCTGGAAACACCATATATTTT. Its translation: CASSPPTVNSGNTIYF. The chain is built from TRBV18 and TRBJ1-3; D may be TRBD1 (5 bases). In germline, CDR1 is KGHSH, CDR2 LQKENI. V lost 0 bases and J 0 bases, leaving 9 bases between the germline ends. The CDR3 totals 16 residues.

Details on this clone: The germline gene is not matched at one end of the junction; a read error may be the cause. V usage is TRBV4-1 and J usage is TRBJ1-1; 9 nucleotides align to TRBD1. This CDR3 comprises 10 residues. Germline-derived CDR1 and CDR2 are MGHRA and YSYEKL. CDR3 in amino acids: CASSRDRVIF. In DNA form, the CDR3 reads TGTGCCAGCAGTCGGGACAGGGTTATCTTT.

The gene calls are TRBV6-5 and TRBJ1-2; no clear D gene. This CDR3 comprises 13 residues. V gave up 6 bases and J gave up 8 bases, with 16 bases separating them. CDR1 MNHEY and CDR2 SVGAGI come from the germline V gene. The CDR3 nucleotides read TGTGCCAGCAGAAGGACGGCCGAGGACGGCTACACCTTC. Its protein is CASRRTAEDGYTF.

This clone was picked up one time. The chain links TRBV14 to TRBJ1-2; 8 bases align to TRBD1. Trimming took 0 bases from V and 4 from J; bases not matched to a gene: 4. The CDR3 is 15 residues long. Germline CDR1 is SGHDN and CDR2 is FVKESK. CDR3 in amino acids: CASSQDQGAAYGYTF. CDR3 sequence (DNA): TGTGCCAGCAGCCAAGACCAGGGGGCGGCCTATGGCTACACCTTC.

In nucleotides, the CDR3 is TGTGCCAGCCGAGGACTAGCGGGGTACAATGAGCAGTTCTTC. Protein product: CASRGLAGYNEQFF. The chain uses TRBV2 and TRBJ2-1, with 12 bases fitting TRBD2. J lost 4 bases, V lost 8 bases, and 3 bases had no gene match. The germline V gene encodes CDR1 SNHLY and CDR2 FYNNEI. This CDR3 is 14 amino acids long.

The J gene is TRBJ1-4, the V gene TRBV7-9; D is undetermined. The CDR3 covers 14 residues. V was trimmed by 5 bases and J by 4 bases, leaving 11 bases between them. Per the germline V gene, CDR1 is SEHNR and CDR2 is FQNEAQ (reference sequence). Here the CDR3 reads CASSQRGNNEKLFF. The CDR3 DNA reads TGTGCCAGCAGCCAGCGCGGGAATAATGAAAAACTGTTTTTT.

This clone came up a few times. V usage is TRBV14 and J usage is TRBJ1-4; no clear D gene. V lost 5 bases, J lost 10 bases, and 14 bases lay in between. Germline V lookup: CDR1 SGHDN, CDR2 FVKESK. This CDR3 is built from 13 residues. CDR3 region: CASSAKVGGKLFF. In DNA form, the CDR3 reads TGTGCCAGCAGCGCCAAGGTGGGCGGAAAACTGTTTTTT.

The chain is built from TRBV10-2 and TRBJ1-4; D gene ambiguous. V lost 0 bases, J lost 7 bases, and 3 bases lay in between. CDR3 length: 12 amino acids. CDR1 and CDR2 (germline): WSHSY, SAAADI. CDR3 coding DNA: TGCGCCAGCAGTGAGTCGCGTGAAAAACTGTTTTTT. Protein: CASSESREKLFF.

The rearrangement uses TRBV6-6 and TRBJ2-3, with 12 bases that match TRBD1. This CDR3 has 15 residues. Germline V gene sequence: CDR1 MNHNY, CDR2 SVGAGI (reference sequence). The ends lost 6 bases at V and 5 bases at J; junction bases unmatched: 6. The CDR3 sequence is CASRQGQGAGDTQYF. CDR3 bases: TGTGCCAGCAGGCAGGGACAGGGGGCAGGAGATACGCAGTATTTT.

The rearrangement joins TRBV11-1 to TRBJ1-1; TRBD1 is a possible D gene (5 bases). With 5 bases removed from V and 0 bases from J, the gap between germline ends came to 13 bases. Germline V gene lookup returns CDR1 SGHAT and CDR2 FQDESV (reference sequence). CDR3 size: 15 residues. Here the CDR3 reads CASSKRDGMNTEAFF. The CDR3 coding sequence is TGTGCCAGCAGCAAAAGGGACGGGATGAACACTGAAGCTTTCTTT.

The table lists this clone with a count of one. The gene calls are TRBV7-9 and TRBJ1-1; no firm D call. CDR1 and CDR2 (germline): SEHNR, FQNEAQ (reference sequence). The CDR3 sequence is 15 residues long. V lost 2 bases to trimming and J lost 1 base, with 11 bases between them. CDR3 sequence: CASSLRDGWNTEAFF. The CDR3 DNA follows: TGTGCCAGCAGCTTAAGGGATGGCTGGAACACTGAAGCTTTCTTT.

Remarks on this clone: Because the CDR3's place on the DNA is in doubt, the DNA is left out and the CDR3 is given as listed by TCRdb. The CDR3 is CASSKHFGGGSPLHF. V gene TRBV21-1 combines with J gene TRBJ1-6. TRBV21-1 is termed a pseudogene. The CDR3 totals 15 residues, both ends included.